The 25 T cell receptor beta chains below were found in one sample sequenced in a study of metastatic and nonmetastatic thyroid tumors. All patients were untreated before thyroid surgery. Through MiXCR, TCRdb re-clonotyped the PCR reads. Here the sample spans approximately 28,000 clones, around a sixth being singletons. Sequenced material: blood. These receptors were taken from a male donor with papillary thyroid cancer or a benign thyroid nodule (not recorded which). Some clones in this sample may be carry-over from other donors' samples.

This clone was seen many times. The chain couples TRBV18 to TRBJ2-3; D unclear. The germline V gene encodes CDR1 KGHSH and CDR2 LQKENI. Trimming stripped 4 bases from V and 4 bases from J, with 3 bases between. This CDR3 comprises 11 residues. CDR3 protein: CASSRADTQYF. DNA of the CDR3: TGTGCCAGCTCACGGGCAGATACGCAGTATTTT.

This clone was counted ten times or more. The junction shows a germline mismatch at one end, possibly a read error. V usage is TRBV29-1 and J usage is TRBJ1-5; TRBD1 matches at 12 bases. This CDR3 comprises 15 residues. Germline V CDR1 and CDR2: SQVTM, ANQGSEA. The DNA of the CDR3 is TGCAGCGTTGACACCGGGACAGGGGGCAACCAGCCCCAGCATTTT. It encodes CSVDTGTGGNQPQHF.

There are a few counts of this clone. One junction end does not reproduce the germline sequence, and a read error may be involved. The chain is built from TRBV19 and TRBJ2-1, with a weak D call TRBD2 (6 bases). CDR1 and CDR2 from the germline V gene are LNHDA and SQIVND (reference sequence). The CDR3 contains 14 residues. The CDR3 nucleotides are TGTTCCAGTCGGGTCCGGGAGAGAGGCAATGGGCAGTTCTTC. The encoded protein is CSSRVRERGNGQFF.

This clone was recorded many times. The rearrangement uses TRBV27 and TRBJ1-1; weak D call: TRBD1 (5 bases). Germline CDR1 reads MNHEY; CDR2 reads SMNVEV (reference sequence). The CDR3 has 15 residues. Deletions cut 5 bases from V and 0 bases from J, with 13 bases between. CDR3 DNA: TGTGCCAGCAGTCCGTCGGGGGATTTGAACACTGAAGCTTTCTTT. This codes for CASSPSGDLNTEAFF.

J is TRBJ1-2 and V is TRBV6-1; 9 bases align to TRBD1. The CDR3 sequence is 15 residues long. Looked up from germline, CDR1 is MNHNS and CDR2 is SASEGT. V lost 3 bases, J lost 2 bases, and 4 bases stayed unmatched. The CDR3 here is CASSDWGQGNYGYTF. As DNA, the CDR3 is TGTGCCAGCAGTGACTGGGGACAGGGCAACTATGGCTACACCTTC.

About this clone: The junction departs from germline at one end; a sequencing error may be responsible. The CDR3 spells CSARTSGSQFF. The CDR3 coding sequence is TGCAGTGCTAGGACTAGCGGGAGTCAGTTTTTC. The gene calls are TRBV20-1 and TRBJ2-1; 12 bases are a match to TRBD2. CDR3 size: 11 residues. Germline lookup yields CDR1 DFQATT and CDR2 SNEGSKA (reference sequence).

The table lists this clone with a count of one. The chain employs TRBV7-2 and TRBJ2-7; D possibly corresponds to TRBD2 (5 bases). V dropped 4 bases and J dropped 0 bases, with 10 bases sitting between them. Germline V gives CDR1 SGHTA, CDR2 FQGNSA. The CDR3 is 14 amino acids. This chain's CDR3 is CASSSSLASYEQYF. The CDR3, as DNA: TGTGCCAGCAGCTCCTCCCTAGCCTCCTACGAGCAGTACTTC.

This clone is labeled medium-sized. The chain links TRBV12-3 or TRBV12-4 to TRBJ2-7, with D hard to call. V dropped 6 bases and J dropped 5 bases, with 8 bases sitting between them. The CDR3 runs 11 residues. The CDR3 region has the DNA TGTGCCAGCAGCCTTTCCCACGAGCAGTACTTC. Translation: CASSLSHEQYF.

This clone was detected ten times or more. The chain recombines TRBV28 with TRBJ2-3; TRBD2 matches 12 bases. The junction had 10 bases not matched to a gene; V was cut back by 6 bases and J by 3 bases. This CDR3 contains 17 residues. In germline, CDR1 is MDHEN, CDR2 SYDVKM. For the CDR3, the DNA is TGTGCCAGCAGCTATCTAGCGGGAGGGCCCGTTACAGATACGCAGTATTTT. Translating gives CASSYLAGGPVTDTQYF.

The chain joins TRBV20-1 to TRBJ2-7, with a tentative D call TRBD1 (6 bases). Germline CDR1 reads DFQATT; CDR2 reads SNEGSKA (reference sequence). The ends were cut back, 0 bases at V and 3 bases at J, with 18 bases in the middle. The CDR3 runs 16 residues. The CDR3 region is CSARDLGGGVSYEQYF. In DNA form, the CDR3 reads TGCAGTGCTAGAGATCTGGGTGGGGGCGTGAGCTACGAGCAGTACTTC.

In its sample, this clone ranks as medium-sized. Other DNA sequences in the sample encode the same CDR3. CDR3 sequence (DNA): TGTGCCAGCAGAGGCGGGGGTCCCCCACCCCTCCACTTT. Its translation: CASRGGGPPPLHF. This chain joins TRBV28 and TRBJ1-6; maybe TRBD1 (5 bases). V was pared by 6 bases and J by 11 bases, with 14 bases between. The CDR3 spans 13 residues. Germline V gene data show CDR1 as MDHEN and CDR2 as SYDVKM.

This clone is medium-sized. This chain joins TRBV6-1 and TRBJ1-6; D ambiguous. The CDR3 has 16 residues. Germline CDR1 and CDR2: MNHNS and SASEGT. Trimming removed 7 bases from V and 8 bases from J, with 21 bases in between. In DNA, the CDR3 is TGTGCCAGCAAACAAAGGGAGACGGGGTTTGATTCACCCCTCCACTTT. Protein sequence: CASKQRETGFDSPLHF.

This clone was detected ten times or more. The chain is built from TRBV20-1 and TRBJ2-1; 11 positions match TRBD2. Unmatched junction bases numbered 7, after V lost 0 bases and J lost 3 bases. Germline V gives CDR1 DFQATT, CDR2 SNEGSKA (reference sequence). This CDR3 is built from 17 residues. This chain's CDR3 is CSARDSGTSGLYNEQFF. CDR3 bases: TGCAGTGCTAGAGATTCAGGGACTAGCGGACTCTACAATGAGCAGTTCTTC.

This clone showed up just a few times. The CDR3 sequence: CASSLFFTKETQYF. The CDR3 coding sequence is TGTGCCAGCAGTTTATTTTTCACAAAGGAGACCCAGTACTTC. The chain has TRBV28 and TRBJ2-5, with no clear D. V lost 1 base and J lost 5, with 11 bases in between. Germline V lookup: CDR1 MDHEN, CDR2 SYDVKM. The CDR3 is 14 amino acids.

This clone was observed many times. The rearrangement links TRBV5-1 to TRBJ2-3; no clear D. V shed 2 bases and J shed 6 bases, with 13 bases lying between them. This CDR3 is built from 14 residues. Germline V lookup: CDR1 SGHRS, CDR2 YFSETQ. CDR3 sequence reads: CASSLISGGDTQYF. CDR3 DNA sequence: TGCGCCAGCAGCTTAATATCGGGCGGTGATACGCAGTATTTT.

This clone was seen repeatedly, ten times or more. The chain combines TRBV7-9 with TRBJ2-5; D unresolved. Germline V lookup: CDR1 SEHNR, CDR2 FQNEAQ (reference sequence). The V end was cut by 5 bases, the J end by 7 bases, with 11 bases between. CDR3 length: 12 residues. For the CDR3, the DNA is TGTGCCAGCAGCCCAGTTCAGGTGACCCAGTACTTC. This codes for CASSPVQVTQYF.

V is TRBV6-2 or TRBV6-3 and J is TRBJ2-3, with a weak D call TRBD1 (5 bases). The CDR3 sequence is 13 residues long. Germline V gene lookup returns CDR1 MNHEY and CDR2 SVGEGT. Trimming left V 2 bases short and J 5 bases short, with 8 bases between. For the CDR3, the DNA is TGTGCCAGCAGTTACACCAGGGAAGATACGCAGTATTTT. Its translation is CASSYTREDTQYF.

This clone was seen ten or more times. DNA for the CDR3: TGTGCCAGCAGCGTAGGAGGAGGGGGGACAGGTGAGACCCAGTACTTC. It is translated as CASSVGGGGTGETQYF. The rearrangement links TRBV9 to TRBJ2-5, with 8 bases aligning to TRBD1. The trim removed 0 bases at V and 5 bases at J, leaving 9 bases unmatched. This CDR3 comprises 16 residues. CDR1 and CDR2 from the germline V gene are SGDLS and YYNGEE. Variable domain in full (rest from reference TRBV9 and TRBJ2-5): DSGVTQTPKHLITATGQRVTLRCSPRSGDLSVYWYQQSLDQGLQFLIQYYNGEERAKGNILERFSAQQFPDLHSELNLSSLELGDSALYFCASSVGGGGTGETQYFGPGTRLLVL.

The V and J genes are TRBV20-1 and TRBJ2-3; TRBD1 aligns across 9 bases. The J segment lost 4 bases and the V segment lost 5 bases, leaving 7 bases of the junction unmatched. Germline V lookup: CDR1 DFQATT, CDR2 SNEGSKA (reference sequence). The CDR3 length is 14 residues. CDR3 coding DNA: TGCAGTGCTGGGGACAGGGATGTCGCAGATACGCAGTATTTT. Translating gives CSAGDRDVADTQYF.

The CDR3, as DNA: TGTGCCAGTAGTATTTCAGCAGCGAACACCGGGGAGCTGTTTTTT. Amino acids: CASSISAANTGELFF. The V gene is TRBV19, the J gene TRBJ2-2; D not resolved. The germline V and J ends were trimmed by 3 bases and 0 bases, with 8 bases remaining between them. CDR3 length: 15 residues. Looked up from germline, CDR1 is LNHDA and CDR2 is SQIVND (reference sequence). Based on the CDR3 plus reference TRBV19 and TRBJ2-2, the full variable domain is DGGITQSPKYLFRKEGQNVTLSCEQNLNHDAMYWYRQDPGQGLRLIYYSQIVNDFQKGDIAEGYSVSREKKESFPLTVTSAQKNPTAFYLCASSISAANTGELFFGEGSRLTVL.

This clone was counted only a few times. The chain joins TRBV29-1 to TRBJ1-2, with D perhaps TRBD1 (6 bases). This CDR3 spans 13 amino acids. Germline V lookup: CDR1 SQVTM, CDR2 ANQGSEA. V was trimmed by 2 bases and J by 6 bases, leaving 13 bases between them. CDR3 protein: CSVEPRGGDGYTF. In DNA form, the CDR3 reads TGCAGCGTTGAACCCAGGGGAGGCGATGGCTACACCTTC.

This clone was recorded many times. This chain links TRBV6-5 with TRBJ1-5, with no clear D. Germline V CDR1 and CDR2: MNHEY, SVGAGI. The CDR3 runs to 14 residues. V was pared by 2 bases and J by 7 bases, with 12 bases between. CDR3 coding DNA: TGTGCCAGCAGTTACCACCCACAAAGACAGCCCCAGCATTTT. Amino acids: CASSYHPQRQPQHF.

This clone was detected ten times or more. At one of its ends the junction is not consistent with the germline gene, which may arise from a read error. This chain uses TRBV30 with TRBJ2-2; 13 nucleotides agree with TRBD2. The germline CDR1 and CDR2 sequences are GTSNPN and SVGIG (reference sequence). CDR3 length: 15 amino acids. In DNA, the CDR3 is TGTGCCTGGGATGCCGGGACTAGCGGGGCCGGGGGGCTGTTTTTT. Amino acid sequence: CAWDAGTSGAGGLFF. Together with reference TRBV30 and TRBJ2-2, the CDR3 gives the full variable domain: SQTIHQWPATLVQPVGSPLSLECTVEGTSNPNLYWYRQAAGRGLQLLFYSVGIGQISSEVPQNLSASRPQDRQFILSSKKLLLSDSGFYLCAWDAGTSGAGGLFFGEGSRLTVL.

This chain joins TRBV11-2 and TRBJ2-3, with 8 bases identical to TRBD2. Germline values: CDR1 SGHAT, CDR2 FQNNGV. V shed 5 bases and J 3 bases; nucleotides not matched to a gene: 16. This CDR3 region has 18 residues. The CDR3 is CASSPGGGQGIITDTQYF. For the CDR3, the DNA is TGTGCCAGCAGCCCCGGGGGGGGTCAGGGGATCATAACAGATACGCAGTATTTT.

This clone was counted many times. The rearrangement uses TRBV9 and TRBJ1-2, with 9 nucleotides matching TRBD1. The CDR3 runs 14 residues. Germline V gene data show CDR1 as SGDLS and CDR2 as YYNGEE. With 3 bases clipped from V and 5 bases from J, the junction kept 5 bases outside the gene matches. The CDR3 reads CASSEGQGSYGYTF. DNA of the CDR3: TGTGCCAGCAGCGAGGGACAGGGATCATATGGCTACACCTTC.